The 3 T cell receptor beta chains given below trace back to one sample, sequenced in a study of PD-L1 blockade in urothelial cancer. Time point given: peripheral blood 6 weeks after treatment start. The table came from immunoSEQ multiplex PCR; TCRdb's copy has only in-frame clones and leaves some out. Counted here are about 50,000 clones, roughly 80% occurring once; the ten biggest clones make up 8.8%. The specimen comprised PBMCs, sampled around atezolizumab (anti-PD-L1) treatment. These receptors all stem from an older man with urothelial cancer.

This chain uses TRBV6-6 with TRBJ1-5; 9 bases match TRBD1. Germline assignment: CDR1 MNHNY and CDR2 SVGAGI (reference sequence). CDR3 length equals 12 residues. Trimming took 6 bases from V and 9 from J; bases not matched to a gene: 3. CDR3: CASRLQGAPQHF. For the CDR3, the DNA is TGTGCCAGCAGACTACAGGGGGCGCCCCAGCATTTT.

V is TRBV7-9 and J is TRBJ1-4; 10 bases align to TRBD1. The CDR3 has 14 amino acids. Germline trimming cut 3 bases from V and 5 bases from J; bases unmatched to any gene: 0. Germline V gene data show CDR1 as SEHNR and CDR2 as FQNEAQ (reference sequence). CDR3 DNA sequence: TGTGCCAGCAGCTTGGGACAGGGGAATGAAAAACTGTTTTTT. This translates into CASSLGQGNEKLFF.

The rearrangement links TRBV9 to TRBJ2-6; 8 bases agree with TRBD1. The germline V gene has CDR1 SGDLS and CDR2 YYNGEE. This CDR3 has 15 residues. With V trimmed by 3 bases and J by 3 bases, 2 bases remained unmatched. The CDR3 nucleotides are TGTGCCAGCAGCGGACAGGGGCTTGGGGCCAACGTCCTGACTTTC. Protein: CASSGQGLGANVLTF.